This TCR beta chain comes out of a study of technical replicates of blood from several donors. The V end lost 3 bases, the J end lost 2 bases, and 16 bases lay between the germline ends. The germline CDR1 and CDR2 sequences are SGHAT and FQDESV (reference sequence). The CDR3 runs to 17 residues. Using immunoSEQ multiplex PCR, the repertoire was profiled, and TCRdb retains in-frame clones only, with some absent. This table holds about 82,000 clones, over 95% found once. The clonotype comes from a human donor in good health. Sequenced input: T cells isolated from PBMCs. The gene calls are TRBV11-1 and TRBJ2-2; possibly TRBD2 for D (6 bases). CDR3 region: CASSFIGQGGNTGELFF. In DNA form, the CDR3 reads TGTGCCAGCAGCTTTATTGGGCAGGGAGGTAACACCGGGGAGCTGTTTTTT.